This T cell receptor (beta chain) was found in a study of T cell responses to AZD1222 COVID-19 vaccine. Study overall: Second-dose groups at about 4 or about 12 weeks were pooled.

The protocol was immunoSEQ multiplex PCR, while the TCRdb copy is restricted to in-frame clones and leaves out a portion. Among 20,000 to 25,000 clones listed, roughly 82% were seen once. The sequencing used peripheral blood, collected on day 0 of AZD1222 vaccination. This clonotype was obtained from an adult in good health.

CDR3 in DNA: TGTGCCAGTAGTTTTGGACAGAACAATCAGCCCCAGCATTTT. Its translation: CASSFGQNNQPQHF. This chain connects TRBV19 to TRBJ1-5; tentative D call: TRBD1 (6 bases). V was cut by 5 bases and J by 3 bases, with 11 bases left in between. The CDR3 loop spans 14 amino acids. CDR1 is LNHDA and CDR2 is SQIVND in the germline V gene (reference sequence).